A selection of T cell receptor beta chains follows, all from one sample in a study of blood T cell repertoires in COVID-19. Produced via immunoSEQ multiplex PCR; TCRdb's table is partial and in-frame only. This table holds 200,000 to 250,000 clones, about four fifths found once. Sequences were obtained from peripheral blood. The receptors come from a woman of 80 years or more with COVID-19, enrolled during active disease. The CDR3 runs from the conserved cysteine through the conserved F or W. Fields, in order: CDR3 DNA, CDR3 protein, clone size, D gene, V gene, J gene. A D gene is named only where the DNA matches it firmly. Where a row states a size, it is once, few, many or the class of an expanded clone; other rows omit it.

DNA: TGTGCCAGCAGCCGGCTAGCGGGAGGGCCCTACAATGAGCAGTTCTTC
CDR3: CASSRLAGGPYNEQFF
size: -
D: TRBD2
V: TRBV7-2
J: TRBJ2-1

DNA: TGTGCCAGCAGTCGGGGTGCAGGGGGTGAATCTTTCTTT
CDR3: CASSRGAGGESFF
size: -
D: TRBD1
V: TRBV2
J: TRBJ1-1

DNA: TGTGCCAGCAGCTCCTTTGGAAGCGATCAGCCCCAGCATTTT
CDR3: CASSSFGSDQPQHF
size: -
D: -
V: TRBV7-9
J: TRBJ1-5

DNA: TGTGCCAGCAGCTCTAGCGGGGGGGACGAGCAGTACTTC
CDR3: CASSSSGGDEQYF
size: -
D: TRBD2
V: TRBV7-9
J: TRBJ2-7

DNA: TGTGCCAGCAGCGTGGACAGGGCGAACACTGAAGCTTTCTTT
CDR3: CASSVDRANTEAFF
size: -
D: TRBD1
V: TRBV9
J: TRBJ1-1

DNA: TGTGCCAGCAGCCGACAGGGAACCGGGGAGCTGTTTTTT
CDR3: CASSRQGTGELFF
size: -
D: TRBD1
V: TRBV3-1/TRBV3-2
J: TRBJ2-2

DNA: TGTGCCAGCAGTCTAGGTTCTGACTATGGCTACACCTTC
CDR3: CASSLGSDYGYTF
size: once
D: -
V: TRBV28
J: TRBJ1-2

DNA: TGTGCCAGCTCACCGGGACTAGCGGGAGTCGGTGAGCAGTTCTTC
CDR3: CASSPGLAGVGEQFF
size: -
D: TRBD2
V: TRBV18
J: TRBJ2-1

DNA: TGCGCCAGCAGTCCGAGACTAGCGGCCTTCTCCTACAATGAGCAGTTCTTC
CDR3: CASSPRLAAFSYNEQFF
size: -
D: TRBD2
V: TRBV23-1
J: TRBJ2-1

DNA: TGTGCCAGCAGCTTGGGACAGGGAAACACCATATATTTT
CDR3: CASSLGQGNTIYF
size: -
D: -
V: TRBV5-5
J: TRBJ1-3

DNA: TGCGCCAGCAGCCATCACCCCGGGACAGGGGGGCAGCCCCAGCATTTT
CDR3: CASSHHPGTGGQPQHF
size: -
D: TRBD1
V: TRBV4-1
J: TRBJ1-5

DNA: TGCGCCAGCAGCTGGGACAGGGGGCTGGGTCAGCCCCAGCATTTT
CDR3: CASSWDRGLGQPQHF
size: -
D: TRBD1
V: TRBV5-1
J: TRBJ1-5

DNA: TGTGCCAGCAGCCAAGGGGCGGTACGGGCGGGAGTATCCCCTTACCGGGTTAACGAGCAGTACTTC
CDR3: CASSQGAVRAGVSPYRVNEQYF
size: -
D: TRBD2
V: TRBV3-1/TRBV3-2
J: TRBJ2-7

DNA: TGCGCCAGTACCCCTGGGGGGACTGGGGGGGGCGAAGGCTACACCTTC
CDR3: CASTPGGTGGGEGYTF
size: -
D: -
V: TRBV5-1
J: TRBJ1-2

DNA: TGTGCCAGCAGCCTTGGACAGGGGGTATCAGATACGCAGTATTTT
CDR3: CASSLGQGVSDTQYF
size: -
D: TRBD1
V: TRBV7-3
J: TRBJ2-3

DNA: TGTGCCAGCAGCTCAAGGGGGCGTGAGGTCGGGGATACGCAGTATTTT
CDR3: CASSSRGREVGDTQYF
size: -
D: TRBD1
V: TRBV5-8
J: TRBJ2-3

DNA: TGTGCCAGCAGCCAAGATTCGGCGGGCGAAAAACTGTTTTTT
CDR3: CASSQDSAGEKLFF
size: -
D: -
V: TRBV4-2
J: TRBJ1-4

DNA: TGTGCCAGTAGTCCAGGGGCAGGGATCAATCAGCCCCAGCATTTT
CDR3: CASSPGAGINQPQHF
size: -
D: -
V: TRBV19
J: TRBJ1-5

DNA: TGTGCCAGCAGTGAAACTGGCGGGACTCTTTTAGATACGCAGTATTTT
CDR3: CASSETGGTLLDTQYF
size: -
D: -
V: TRBV2
J: TRBJ2-3

DNA: TGTGCCAGCAGCTTGTCCGGGACAGGGAGGTACGAGCAGTACTTC
CDR3: CASSLSGTGRYEQYF
size: -
D: TRBD1
V: TRBV5-4
J: TRBJ2-7

DNA: TGTGCCAGCAGCTTAGCCAGACAGGCGTCACCCCTCCACTTT
CDR3: CASSLARQASPLHF
size: -
D: -
V: TRBV7-9
J: TRBJ1-6

DNA: TGTGCCAGCAGTCATACAGGGGCGGTAGTCTTT
CDR3: CASSHTGAVVF
size: -
D: TRBD1
V: TRBV27
J: TRBJ1-1

DNA: TGTGCCAGCAGCCTGACAGGCGTCTTTTATTACACTGAAGCTTTCTTT
CDR3: CASSLTGVFYYTEAFF
size: -
D: -
V: TRBV7-3
J: TRBJ1-1

DNA: TGCGCCAGCAGCCTACCAAGCGGGGGGAGGACAGATACGCAGTATTTT
CDR3: CASSLPSGGRTDTQYF
size: -
D: TRBD2
V: TRBV4-1
J: TRBJ2-3

DNA: TGTGCCAGTAGTATACATGATTCCGGGACAGGGCGAGAGACCCAGTACTTC
CDR3: CASSIHDSGTGRETQYF
size: -
D: TRBD1
V: TRBV19
J: TRBJ2-5

DNA: TGTGCCAGCTCACCGGGGGCAGGGGAAAAACTGTTTTTT
CDR3: CASSPGAGEKLFF
size: -
D: -
V: TRBV18
J: TRBJ1-4

DNA: TGTGCCAGCAGCCGGACTAGCGGGATGGGCCAAGAGACCCAGTACTTC
CDR3: CASSRTSGMGQETQYF
size: -
D: TRBD2
V: TRBV27
J: TRBJ2-5

DNA: TGTGCCAGCAGCGCTACAGGATACGGGTCGTCCGGGGAGCTGTTTTTT
CDR3: CASSATGYGSSGELFF
size: -
D: -
V: TRBV9
J: TRBJ2-2

DNA: TGCGCCAGCAGCCAAGTTCAGACAGATAGCAATCAGCCCCAGCATTTT
CDR3: CASSQVQTDSNQPQHF
size: once
D: -
V: TRBV4-1
J: TRBJ1-5

DNA: TGTGCCAGCAGCTTCGGACAGGGGGATCAGCCCCAGCATTTT
CDR3: CASSFGQGDQPQHF
size: -
D: TRBD1
V: TRBV5-6
J: TRBJ1-5

DNA: TGTGCCACCGGGAAGGGCCACTCCTACAATGAGCAGTTCTTC
CDR3: CATGKGHSYNEQFF
size: -
D: -
V: TRBV9
J: TRBJ2-1

DNA: TGTGCCAGCAGCCCAGGAATTACAGTAAACACTGAAGCTTTCTTT
CDR3: CASSPGITVNTEAFF
size: -
D: -
V: TRBV3-1/TRBV3-2
J: TRBJ1-1

DNA: TGTGCCAGCACCCTCCCAGGGTCTCAAAACTATGGCTACACCTTC
CDR3: CASTLPGSQNYGYTF
size: -
D: -
V: TRBV28
J: TRBJ1-2

DNA: TGTGCCACCAGCTGGGGGGGGCAAGAGACCCAGTACTTC
CDR3: CATSWGGQETQYF
size: -
D: TRBD2
V: TRBV15
J: TRBJ2-5

DNA: TGTGCCAGCAGCGTAGGATTGGCAGGGATGGCTTTCTTT
CDR3: CASSVGLAGMAFF
size: -
D: -
V: TRBV9
J: TRBJ1-1

DNA: TGTGCCAGCAGTGAATGGGCTACGAGCAATCAGCCCCAGCATTTT
CDR3: CASSEWATSNQPQHF
size: once
D: -
V: TRBV2
J: TRBJ1-5

DNA: TGTGCCAGCAGCCTCAGTGCGGGGGTCACTGAAGCTTTCTTT
CDR3: CASSLSAGVTEAFF
size: -
D: -
V: TRBV3-1/TRBV3-2
J: TRBJ1-1

DNA: TGTGCCAGCAGGAAGGGGGAGAACTCCTACGAGCAGTACTTC
CDR3: CASRKGENSYEQYF
size: -
D: -
V: TRBV5-4
J: TRBJ2-7

DNA: TGTGCCAGCAGTGATCGGGGGGAAGCTTTCTTT
CDR3: CASSDRGEAFF
size: -
D: -
V: TRBV2
J: TRBJ1-1

DNA: TGTGCCAGCAGCCGCGGGACCTCAGAAGAGACCCAGTACTTC
CDR3: CASSRGTSEETQYF
size: -
D: -
V: TRBV5-6
J: TRBJ2-5